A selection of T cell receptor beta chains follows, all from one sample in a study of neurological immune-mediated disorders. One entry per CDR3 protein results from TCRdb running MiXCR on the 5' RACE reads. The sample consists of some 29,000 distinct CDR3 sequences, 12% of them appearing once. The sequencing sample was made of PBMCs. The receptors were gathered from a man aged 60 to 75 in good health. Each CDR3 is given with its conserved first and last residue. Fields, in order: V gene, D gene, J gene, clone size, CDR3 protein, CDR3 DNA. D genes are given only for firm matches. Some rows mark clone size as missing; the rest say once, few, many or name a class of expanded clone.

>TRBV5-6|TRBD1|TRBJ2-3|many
CASSLTRDRERDTQYF
TGTGCCAGCAGCTTAACCCGGGACAGGGAGAGAGATACGCAGTATTTT
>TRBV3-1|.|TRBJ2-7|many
CASSLRPGPYEQYF
TGTGCCAGCAGCCTTCGACCTGGCCCCTACGAGCAGTACTTC
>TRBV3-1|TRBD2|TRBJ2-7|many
CASSQGPGGVYEQYF
TGTGCCAGCAGCCAAGGGCCGGGGGGAGTCTACGAGCAGTACTTC
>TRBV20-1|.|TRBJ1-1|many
CSARQRSNMNTEAFF
TGCAGTGCTAGACAGCGTTCGAACATGAACACTGAAGCTTTCTTT
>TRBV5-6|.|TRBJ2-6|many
CASSFQGPGANVLTF
TGTGCCAGCAGCTTCCAAGGGCCCGGGGCCAACGTCCTGACTTTC
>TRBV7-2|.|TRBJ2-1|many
CASSLYPGYNEQFF
TGTGCCAGCAGCTTGTACCCAGGGTACAATGAGCAGTTCTTC
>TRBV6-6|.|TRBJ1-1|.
CVSSYDGRTEAFF
TGTGTCAGCAGTTATGATGGGCGAACTGAAGCTTTCTTT
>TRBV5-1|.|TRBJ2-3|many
CASSRAGRGAGTDTQYF
TGCGCCAGCAGCCGAGCCGGCCGAGGGGCCGGCACAGATACGCAGTATTTT
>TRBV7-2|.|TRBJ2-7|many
CASSWGLRSYEQYF
TGTGCCAGCAGCTGGGGTCTAAGGTCCTACGAGCAGTACTTC
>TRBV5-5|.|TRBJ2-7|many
CASSLWGNSGYEQYF
TGTGCCAGCAGCTTATGGGGGAACAGCGGGTACGAGCAGTACTTC
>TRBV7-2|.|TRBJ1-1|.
CTSSRTASTEAFF
TGTACCAGCAGTCGGACAGCCAGCACTGAAGCTTTCTTT
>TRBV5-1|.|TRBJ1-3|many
CASSLDGRSSGNTIYF
TGCGCCAGCAGCCTGGACGGAAGAAGCTCTGGAAACACCATATATTTT
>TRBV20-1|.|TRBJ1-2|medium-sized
CSARDSTNYGYTF
TGCAGTGCTAGAGACTCCACGAACTATGGCTACACCTTC
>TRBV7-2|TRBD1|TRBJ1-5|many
CASSFSDRISNQPQHF
TGTGCCAGCAGCTTCTCGGACAGGATCAGCAATCAGCCCCAGCATTTT
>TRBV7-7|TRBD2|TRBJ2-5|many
CASSFGAGDEETQYF
TGTGCCAGCAGCTTCGGGGCGGGAGACGAAGAGACCCAGTACTTC
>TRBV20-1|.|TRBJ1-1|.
CSVVRWVDTEAFF
TGCAGTGTCGTAAGGTGGGTTGACACTGAAGCTTTCTTT
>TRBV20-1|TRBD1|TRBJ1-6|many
CSARHPSGQYNSPLHF
TGCAGTGCTAGGCACCCATCGGGACAGTATAATTCACCCCTCCACTTT
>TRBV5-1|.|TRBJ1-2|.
CASSLDRDGYTF
TGCGCCAGCAGCTTGGACAGAGATGGCTACACCTTC
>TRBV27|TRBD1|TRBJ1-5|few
CASSNYRGVQPQHF
TGTGCCAGCAGCAATTACAGGGGAGTTCAGCCCCAGCATTTT
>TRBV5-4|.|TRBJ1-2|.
CASLDRTIGGDGYTF
TGTGCCAGCCTGGACAGAACAATAGGTGGTGATGGCTACACCTTC
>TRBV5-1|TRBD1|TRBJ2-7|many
CASSPRDSIHEQYF
TGCGCCAGCAGCCCTCGGGACAGTATCCACGAGCAGTACTTC
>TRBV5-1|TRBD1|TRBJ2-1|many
CASSQGQGSYNEQFF
TGCGCCAGCAGCCAGGGACAGGGGTCCTACAATGAGCAGTTCTTC
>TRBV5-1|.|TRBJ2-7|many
CASSLVTSYEQYF
TGCGCCAGCAGCTTGGTAACCTCCTACGAGCAGTACTTC
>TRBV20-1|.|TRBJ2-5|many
CSAREGSGQETQYF
TGCAGTGCTAGAGAGGGGTCAGGCCAAGAGACCCAGTACTTC
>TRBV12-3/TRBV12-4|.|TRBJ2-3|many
CASRDSPPDTQYF
TGTGCCAGCAGGGACAGTCCCCCAGATACGCAGTATTTT
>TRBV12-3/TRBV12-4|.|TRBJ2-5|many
CASSLSSGVETQYF
TGTGCCAGCAGTTTATCGTCCGGTGTGGAGACCCAGTACTTC
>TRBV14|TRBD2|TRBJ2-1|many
CASSHPRGGYNEQFF
TGTGCCAGCAGCCATCCGCGGGGGGGTTACAATGAGCAGTTCTTC
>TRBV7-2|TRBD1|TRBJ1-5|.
CASPTGAHQPQHF
TGTGCCAGCCCTACAGGGGCTCACCAGCCCCAGCATTTT
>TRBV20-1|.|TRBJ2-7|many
CSAPTTYEQYF
TGCAGTGCGCCGACCACCTACGAGCAGTACTTC
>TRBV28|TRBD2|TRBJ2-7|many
CASSLFASGSAHEQYF
TGTGCCAGCAGTTTGTTCGCTAGCGGGAGTGCCCACGAGCAGTACTTC
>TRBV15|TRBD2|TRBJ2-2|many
CATSRDLRGLAVANTGELFF
TGTGCCACCAGCAGAGATCTTAGAGGACTAGCGGTCGCGAACACCGGGGAGCTGTTTTTT
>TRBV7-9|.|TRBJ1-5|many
CASSSDVGENQPQHF
TGTGCCAGCAGCTCTGATGTGGGAGAAAATCAGCCCCAGCATTTT
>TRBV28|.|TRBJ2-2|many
CASSLARTGELFF
TGTGCCAGCAGTTTGGCCAGGACCGGGGAGCTGTTTTTT
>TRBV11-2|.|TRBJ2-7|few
CASSLVQGRDQIYEQYF
TGTGCCAGCAGCTTAGTTCAGGGTAGGGACCAGATTTACGAGCAGTACTTC
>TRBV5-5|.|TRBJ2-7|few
CASSGGSSYEQYF
TGTGCCAGCAGTGGGGGTAGCTCCTACGAGCAGTACTTC
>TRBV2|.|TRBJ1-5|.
CASRIGTNHDQPQHF
TGTGCCAGCAGAATCGGGACGAACCATGATCAGCCCCAGCATTTT
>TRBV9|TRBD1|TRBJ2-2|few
CASSVGTGDTGELFF
TGTGCCAGCAGCGTAGGGACAGGGGACACCGGGGAGCTGTTTTTT
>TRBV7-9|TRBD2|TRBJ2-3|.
CASSTSSLLPGLAGDRDTQYF
TGTGCCAGCAGCACCAGTTCCCTGTTGCCGGGACTAGCGGGGGACCGAGATACGCAGTATTTT
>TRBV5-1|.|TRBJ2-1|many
CASSLGAVRYGNEQFF
TGCGCCAGCAGCTTGGGGGCCGTTCGTTATGGCAATGAGCAGTTCTTC
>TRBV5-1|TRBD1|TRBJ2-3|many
CASKLQGAKDTQYF
TGCGCCAGCAAATTACAGGGGGCGAAAGATACGCAGTATTTT
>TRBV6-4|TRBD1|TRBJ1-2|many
CASSDVGQGARYGYTF
TGTGCCAGCAGTGACGTAGGACAGGGGGCCCGGTATGGCTACACCTTC
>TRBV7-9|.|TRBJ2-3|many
CASSLAGNTDTQYF
TGTGCCAGCAGCTTAGCGGGGAACACAGATACGCAGTATTTT
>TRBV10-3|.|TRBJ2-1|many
CATEDTKTYNEQFF
TGTGCCACCGAGGACACAAAGACCTACAATGAGCAGTTCTTC
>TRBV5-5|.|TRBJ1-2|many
CASSIGPDYGYTF
TGTGCCAGCAGCATCGGACCGGACTATGGCTACACCTTC
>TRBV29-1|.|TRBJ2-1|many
CSVEKLFSYNEQFF
TGCAGCGTTGAGAAGCTTTTCTCCTACAATGAGCAGTTCTTC
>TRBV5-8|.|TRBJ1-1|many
CASSDYLGQLNTEAFF
TGTGCCAGCAGCGATTACCTCGGGCAGCTGAACACTGAAGCTTTCTTT
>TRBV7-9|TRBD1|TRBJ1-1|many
CASTFGTGNTEAFF
TGTGCCAGCACCTTTGGGACAGGGAACACTGAAGCTTTCTTT
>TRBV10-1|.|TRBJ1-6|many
CASSEGLDSPLHF
TGCGCCAGCAGTGAGGGTTTGGATTCACCCCTCCACTTT
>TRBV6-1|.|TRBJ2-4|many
CASSEGGVVFQNIQYF
TGTGCCAGCAGTGAAGGAGGGGTGGTGTTCCAAAACATTCAGTACTTC